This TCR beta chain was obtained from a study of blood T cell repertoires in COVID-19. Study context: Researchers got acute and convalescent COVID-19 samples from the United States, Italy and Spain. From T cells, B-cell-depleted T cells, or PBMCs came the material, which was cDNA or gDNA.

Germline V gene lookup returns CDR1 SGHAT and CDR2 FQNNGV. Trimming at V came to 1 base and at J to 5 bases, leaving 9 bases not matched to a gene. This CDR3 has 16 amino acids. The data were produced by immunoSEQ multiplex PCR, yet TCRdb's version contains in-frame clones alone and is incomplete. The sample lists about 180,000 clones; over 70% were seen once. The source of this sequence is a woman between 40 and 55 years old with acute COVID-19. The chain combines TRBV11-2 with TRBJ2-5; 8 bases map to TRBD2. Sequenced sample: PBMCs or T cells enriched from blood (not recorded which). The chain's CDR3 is CASSLGPSGRGETQYF. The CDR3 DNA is TGTGCCAGCAGCTTAGGACCCAGCGGGAGAGGTGAGACCCAGTACTTC.